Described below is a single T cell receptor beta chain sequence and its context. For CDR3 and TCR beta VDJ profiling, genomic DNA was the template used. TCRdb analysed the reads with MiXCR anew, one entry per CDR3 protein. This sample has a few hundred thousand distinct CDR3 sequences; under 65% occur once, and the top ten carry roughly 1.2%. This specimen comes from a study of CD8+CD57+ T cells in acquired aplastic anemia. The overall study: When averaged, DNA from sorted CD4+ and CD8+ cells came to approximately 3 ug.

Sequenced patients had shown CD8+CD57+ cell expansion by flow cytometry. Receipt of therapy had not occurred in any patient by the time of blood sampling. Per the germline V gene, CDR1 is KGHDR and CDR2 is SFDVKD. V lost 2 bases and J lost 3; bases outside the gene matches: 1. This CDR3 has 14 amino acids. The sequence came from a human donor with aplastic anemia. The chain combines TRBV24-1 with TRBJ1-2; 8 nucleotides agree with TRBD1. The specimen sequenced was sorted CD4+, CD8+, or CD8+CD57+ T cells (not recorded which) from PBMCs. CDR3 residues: CATSDWGQDYGYTF. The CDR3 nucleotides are TGTGCCACCAGTGATTGGGGACAGGACTATGGCTACACCTTC.